The clone carrying this T cell receptor beta chain was found many times. Authors' methods: Counts of nucleated cells, estimated from reference gene primer amplification, were obtained. Repertoires were generated with immunoSEQ multiplex PCR, while TCRdb's copy carries only in-frame clones and drops some. D and trimming come from the DNA, and the V and J calls and clone size come from that table. The sample yields 90,000 to 120,000 clones, 80% to 90% seen once. The source of the sample is a study of blood T cell repertoires in COVID-19. Study context: COVID-19 samples, acute and convalescent, were from the United States, Italy and Spain. T cells, B-cell-depleted T cells, or PBMCs supplied cDNA or gDNA.

Cohort 3 recovery required two negative PCRs, clearance, or symptom resolution. V dropped 8 bases and J dropped 7 bases, with 12 bases sitting between them. This CDR3 contains 11 residues. Looked up from germline, CDR1 is SNHLY and CDR2 is FYNNEI. The rearrangement uses TRBV2 and TRBJ2-7, with D tentatively TRBD1 (5 bases). Sequencing was done on a sample of PBMCs or T cells enriched from blood (not recorded which). The sequence came from a woman between 50 and 59 years old who had recovered from COVID-19. CDR3 loop: CASAGNDEQYF. CDR3 DNA: TGTGCCAGCGCAGGGAATGATGAGCAGTACTTC.